This TCR beta chain originates from a study of T-cell memory formation after mild COVID-19. Study-wide points: Prior to infection, memory already included some responding clones, suggesting cross-reactive memory joined. Among CD4+ contracting clones, most were CM and EM, and CD8+ ones EMRA. Day 37-peaking second-wave clones had unconfirmed SARS-CoV-2 specificity.

Employing constant-segment primers, 5'RACE generated TCR alpha and TCR beta cDNA libraries bearing sample barcodes and UMIs. TCRdb passed the 5' RACE reads through MiXCR, listing each CDR3 protein once. The table has over 500,000 distinct CDR3 sequences, approximately 15% seen once; the top ten hold about 8.1%. This clonotype was detected only a few times. Antigen specificity is unknown. Germline V gives CDR1 KGHSH, CDR2 LQKENI. This CDR3 contains 17 residues. Trimming took 3 bases from V and 0 from J; bases not matched to a gene: 8. The sample consisted of PBMCs or a T cell subset sorted from them (not recorded which). The chain recombines TRBV18 with TRBJ2-1, with 7 bases lining up with TRBD2. The sequence was obtained from an adult woman who had mild COVID-19 (a few samples of this study predate the infection). Cell type and time point are not known. CDR3 amino acids: CASSPLGGGSSYNEQFF. In DNA form, the CDR3 reads TGTGCCAGCTCACCCCTGGGGGGGGGTTCCTCCTACAATGAGCAGTTCTTC.